This TCR beta chain derives from a study of shared clonotypes between healthy human individuals. Study overall: Per-donor plates numbered three CD4 naive, three CD4 memory, two CD8 naive and one CD8 memory. Regarding the study as a whole: Sequencing depth was a factor that was expected to affect clonotype sharing among donors. The sampled material consisted only of blood, and tissue repertoires are likely to differ.

Naive-designated CD8 cells lacked CD45RO, were positively enriched for CCR7, and omitted terminally differentiated effector memory CD45RA+ cells. The study drew all its donors from Caucasian adults living in Nashville, Tennessee. In the case of this clone: The antigen remains unidentified.

Germline V CDR1 and CDR2: SGHTA, FQGNSA. The length of the CDR3 is 16 residues. Between the trimmed V and J ends, which lost 5 bases and 4 bases, there was a span of 20 bases. Sequencing used immunoSEQ multiplex PCR; TCRdb keeps in-frame clones, though not all of them. The sample has more than 600,000 clones, 90% to 95% seen once. The TCR comes from a man under 40 in good health. The chain has TRBV7-2 and TRBJ1-2; a possible D gene is TRBD1 (5 bases). The sequencing input was naive CD8+ T cells sorted from blood. CDR3 DNA: TGTGCCAGCAGCGTAGGTGGGGCATCCAGCCCCTATGGCTACACCTTC. Protein sequence: CASSVGGASSPYGYTF. The full variable domain, completed using reference TRBV7-2 and TRBJ1-2, is GAGVSQSPSNKVTEKGKDVELRCDPISGHTALYWYRQSLGQGLEFLIYFQGNSAPDKSGLPSDRFSAERTGGSVSTLTIQRTQQEDSAVYLCASSVGGASSPYGYTFGSGTRLTVV.